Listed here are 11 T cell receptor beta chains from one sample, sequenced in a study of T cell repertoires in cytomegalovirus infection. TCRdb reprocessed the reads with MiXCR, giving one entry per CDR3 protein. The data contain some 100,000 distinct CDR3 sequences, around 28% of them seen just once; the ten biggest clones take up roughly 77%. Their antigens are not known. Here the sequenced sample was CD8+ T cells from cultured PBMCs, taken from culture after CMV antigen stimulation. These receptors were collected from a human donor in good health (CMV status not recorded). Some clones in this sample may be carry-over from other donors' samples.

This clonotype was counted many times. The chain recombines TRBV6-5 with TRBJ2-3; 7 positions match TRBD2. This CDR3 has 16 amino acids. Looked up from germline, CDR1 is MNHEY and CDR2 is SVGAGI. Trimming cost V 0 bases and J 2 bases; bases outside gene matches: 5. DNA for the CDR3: TGTGCCAGCAGTTACTCGGGCGGGGGTAACACAGATACGCAGTATTTT. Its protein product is CASSYSGGGNTDTQYF.

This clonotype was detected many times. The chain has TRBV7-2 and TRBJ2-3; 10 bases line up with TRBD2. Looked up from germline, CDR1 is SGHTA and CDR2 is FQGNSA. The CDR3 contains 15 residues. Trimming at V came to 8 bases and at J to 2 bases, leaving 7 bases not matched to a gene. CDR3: CASAYSGGTTDTQYF. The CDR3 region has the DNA TGTGCCAGCGCCTATAGCGGGGGGACCACAGATACGCAGTATTTT.

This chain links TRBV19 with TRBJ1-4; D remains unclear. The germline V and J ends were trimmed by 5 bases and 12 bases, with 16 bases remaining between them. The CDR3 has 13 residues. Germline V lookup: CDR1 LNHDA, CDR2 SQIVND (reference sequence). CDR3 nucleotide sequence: TGTGCCAGTAGTCTTGCTGGCGGGAGTGAACTGTTTTTT. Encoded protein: CASSLAGGSELFF.

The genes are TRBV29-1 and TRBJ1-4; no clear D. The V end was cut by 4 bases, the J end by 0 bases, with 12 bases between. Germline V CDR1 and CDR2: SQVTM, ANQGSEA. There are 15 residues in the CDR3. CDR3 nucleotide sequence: TGCAGCGTTGCCAGTTCTATTGCAACTAATGAAAAACTGTTTTTT. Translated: CSVASSIATNEKLFF.

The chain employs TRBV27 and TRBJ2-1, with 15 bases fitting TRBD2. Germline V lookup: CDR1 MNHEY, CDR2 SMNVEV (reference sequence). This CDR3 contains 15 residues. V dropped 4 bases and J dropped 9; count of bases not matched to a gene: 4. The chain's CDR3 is CASSSSGLAGGEQFF. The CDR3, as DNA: TGTGCCAGCAGTTCCTCGGGACTAGCGGGGGGTGAGCAGTTCTTC.

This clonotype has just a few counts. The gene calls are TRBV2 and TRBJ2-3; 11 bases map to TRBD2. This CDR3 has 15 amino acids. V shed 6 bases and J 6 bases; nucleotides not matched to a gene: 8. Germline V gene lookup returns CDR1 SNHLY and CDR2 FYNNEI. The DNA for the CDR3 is TGTGCCAGCAGACCAACTAGCGGGGGAACGGATACGCAGTATTTT. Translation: CASRPTSGGTDTQYF. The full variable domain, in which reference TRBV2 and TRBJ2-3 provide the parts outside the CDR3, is EPEVTQTPSHQVTQMGQEVILRCVPISNHLYFYWYRQILGQKVEFLVSFYNNEISEKSEIFDDQFSVERPDGSNFTLKIRSTKLEDSAMYFCASRPTSGGTDTQYFGPGTRLTVL.

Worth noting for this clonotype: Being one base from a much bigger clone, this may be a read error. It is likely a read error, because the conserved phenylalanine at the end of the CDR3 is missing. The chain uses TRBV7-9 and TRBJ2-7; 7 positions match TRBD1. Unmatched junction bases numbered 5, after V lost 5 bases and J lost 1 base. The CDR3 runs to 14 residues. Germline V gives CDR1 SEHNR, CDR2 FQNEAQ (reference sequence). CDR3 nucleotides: TGTGCCAGCAGCCACTTGGACAGGTCCTACGAGCAGTACTTA. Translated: CASSHLDRSYEQYL.

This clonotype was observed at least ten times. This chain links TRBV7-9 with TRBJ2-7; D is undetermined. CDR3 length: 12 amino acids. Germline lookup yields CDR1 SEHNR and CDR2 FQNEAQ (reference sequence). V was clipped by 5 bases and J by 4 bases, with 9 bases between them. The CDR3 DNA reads TGTGCCAGCAGCACCTCCCAGTACGAGCAGTACTTC. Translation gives CASSTSQYEQYF. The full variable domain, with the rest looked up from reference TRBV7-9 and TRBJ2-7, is DTGVSQNPRHKITKRGQNVTFRCDPISEHNRLYWYRQTLGQGPEFLTYFQNEAQLEKSRLLSDRFSAERPKGSFSTLEIQRTEQGDSAMYLCASSTSQYEQYFGPGTRLTVT.

CDR3 in amino acids: CASSQQGHEQYF. CDR3 DNA sequence: TGTGCCAGCAGTCAACAGGGTCACGAGCAGTACTTC. The chain employs TRBV12-3 or TRBV12-4 and TRBJ2-7, with D possibly TRBD1 on 6 matching bases. Trimming cost V 5 bases and J 5 bases, with 10 bases left between them. The CDR3 totals 12 residues.

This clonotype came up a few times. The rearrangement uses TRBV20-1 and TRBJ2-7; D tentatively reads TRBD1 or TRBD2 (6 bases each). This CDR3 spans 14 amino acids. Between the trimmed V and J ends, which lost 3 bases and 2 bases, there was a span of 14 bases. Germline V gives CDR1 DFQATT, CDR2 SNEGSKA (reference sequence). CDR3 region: CSARKWGAPYEQYF. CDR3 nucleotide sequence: TGCAGTGCTAGGAAATGGGGGGCTCCCTACGAGCAGTACTTC.

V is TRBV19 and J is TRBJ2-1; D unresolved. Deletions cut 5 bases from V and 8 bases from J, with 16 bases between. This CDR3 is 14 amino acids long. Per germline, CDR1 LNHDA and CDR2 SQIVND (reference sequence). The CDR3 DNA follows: TGTGCCAGTAGTCTTGCCTCTTCTCGCCATGAGCAGTTCTTC. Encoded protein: CASSLASSRHEQFF.